This TCR beta chain was retrieved from a study of OX40 agonist ivuxolimab in advanced cancers. Profiled with immunoSEQ multiplex PCR; TCRdb holds only in-frame clones, not every one. The profile shows roughly 53,000 clones, roughly 73% of them singletons. CDR3 length equals 13 residues. The V gene lost 8 bases and the J gene lost 4 bases, with 15 bases spanning the gap. Germline V CDR1 and CDR2: MDHEN, SYDVKM. The chain has TRBV28 and TRBJ2-7, with a weak D call TRBD2 (6 bases). The TCR comes from an adult with an advanced solid tumor such as melanoma, head and neck, liver or kidney cancer. The source material was CD4+ or CD8+ T cells sorted from blood, sampled in a trial of the OX40 agonist ivuxolimab. CDR3 residues: CASRDFLLYEQYF. In DNA form, the CDR3 reads TGTGCCAGCCGGGACTTCCTCCTGTACGAGCAGTACTTC. The full variable domain, in which reference TRBV28 and TRBJ2-7 provide the parts outside the CDR3, is DVKVTQSSRYLVKRTGEKVFLECVQDMDHENMFWYRQDPGLGLRLIYFSYDVKMKEKGDIPEGYSVSREKKERFSLILESASTNQTSMYLCASRDFLLYEQYFGPGTRLTVT.